The present T cell receptor beta chain was sequenced within a study of cytomegalovirus exposure and HLA in healthy donors. The PCR used 60 Vbeta and 13 Jbeta primers. Assay: immunoSEQ multiplex PCR; the TCRdb copy retains only in-frame clones and omits some. The repertoire holds about 190,000 clones, with 65% to 85% as singletons. From germline, CDR1 is SQVTM and CDR2 ANQGSEA. The CDR3 is 14 amino acids. Trimming took 4 bases from V and 5 from J; bases not matched to a gene: 8. The TCR was taken from a woman aged 25-40 years in good health and CMV-seropositive. The chain links TRBV29-1 to TRBJ2-5, with TRBD2 matching 9 bases. Sequenced: PBMCs. The CDR3 DNA reads as TGCAGCGTTGTACTAGCGGGCTCCATCGAGACCCAGTACTTC. Encoded protein: CSVVLAGSIETQYF.